The rows below give T cell receptor beta chains drawn from one sample of a study of human T cells and chemical hapten exposure. TCRdb recomputed calls from the RACE reads with MiXCR, one row per CDR3 protein. The sample lists over 300,000 distinct CDR3 sequences, 5.1% occurring once. Sequenced here: whole blood, sampled in connection with sensitization to the hapten diphenylcyclopropenone (DPC). Receptors originate from a woman in her fifties or sixties with alopecia areata. Some clones in this sample may be carry-over from other donors' samples. Both conserved end residues are part of each CDR3. The D gene is left open where the match is weak. Size is stated for part of the rows, as once, few or many counts, or as a class when the clone is expanded.

>TRBJ2-3|NA|NA|TRBV13
TGTGCCAGTACGGGGGTGAGAACAGATACGCAGTATTTT
CASTGVRTDTQYF
>TRBJ1-1|NA|NA|TRBV29-1
TGCAGCGTAGTCCGGGGGCGGACGAACACTGAAGCTTTCTTT
CSVVRGRTNTEAFF
>TRBJ2-7|many|NA|TRBV12-3/TRBV12-4
TGTGCCAGCAGCTTAGGAGGGGACGAGCAGTACTTC
CASSLGGDEQYF
>TRBJ2-1|NA|TRBD2|TRBV7-2
TGTGCCAGCAGCTTAGTCCCAACCGGGACTAGATCCAATGAGCAGTTCTTC
CASSLVPTGTRSNEQFF
>TRBJ2-2|few|NA|TRBV6-2/TRBV6-3
TGTGCCAGCAGTTACTCGATCTCTGCAGTGAACACCGGGGAGCTGTTTTTT
CASSYSISAVNTGELFF
>TRBJ1-6|NA|TRBD1|TRBV20-1
TGCAGTGCTTTGGGACAGGGCAATTCACCCCTCCACTTT
CSALGQGNSPLHF
>TRBJ1-2|few|NA|TRBV21-1
TGTGCCAGCAGCAGAGGACGAGGACACTATGGCTACACCTTC
CASSRGRGHYGYTF
>TRBJ2-3|NA|NA|TRBV7-8
TGTGCCAGCACCTCGCCGTTGGGGGGGGCTTCCACAGATACGCAGTATTTT
CASTSPLGGASTDTQYF
>TRBJ2-5|many|NA|TRBV28
TGTGCCAGCAGTTTGAAGGGCTTACAAGAGACCCAGTACTTC
CASSLKGLQETQYF
>TRBJ2-1|many|TRBD1|TRBV10-3
TGTGCCAACGCCCATGGGACAGGGCAGGGCAATGAGCAGTTCTTC
CANAHGTGQGNEQFF
>TRBJ1-5|many|NA|TRBV7-9
TGTGCCAGCAGCTTAGGCCCAAATAATCAGCCCCAGCATTTT
CASSLGPNNQPQHF
>TRBJ2-5|few|TRBD1|TRBV28
TGTGCCAGCAGTTCACTCCGGACAGGGGAAGAGACCCAGTACTTC
CASSSLRTGEETQYF
>TRBJ1-1|many|NA|TRBV5-6
TGTGCCAGCAGCTTAACAGGGAGAAAGATTGCTTTCTTT
CASSLTGRKIAFF
>TRBJ2-1|few|NA|TRBV6-2/TRBV6-3
TGTGCCAGCAGTCAACTAGCATCCTACAATGAGCAGTTCTTC
CASSQLASYNEQFF
>TRBJ2-1|NA|TRBD1|TRBV12-3/TRBV12-4
TGTGCCAGCAGTTGGGACAGAACCTGGGAAAGCCCTAATCGCTCCTACAATGAGCAGTTCTTC
CASSWDRTWESPNRSYNEQFF
>TRBJ2-4|many|NA|TRBV2
TGTGCCAGCAGTGAATATGCGACCAAAAACATTCAGTACTTC
CASSEYATKNIQYF
>TRBJ2-3|few|TRBD2|TRBV9
TGTGCCAGCAGCGTAGATGTTCTTAGCGGGGGGGCCTCAGATACGCAGTATTTT
CASSVDVLSGGASDTQYF
>TRBJ2-3|NA|NA|TRBV12-3/TRBV12-4
TGTGCCAGCAGCCCCCAGCGGATGAACACAGATACGCAGTATTTT
CASSPQRMNTDTQYF
>TRBJ1-1|many|NA|TRBV16
TGTGCCAGCAGCCAATCCGGTGTAGGCACTGAAGCTTTCTTT
CASSQSGVGTEAFF
>TRBJ2-2|many|NA|TRBV2
TGTGCCAGCAGTGAAACAAACACCCACCTCACCGGGGAGCTGTTTTTT
CASSETNTHLTGELFF
>TRBJ1-6|NA|NA|TRBV7-8
TGCGGGGGGCCGTCTTCACCCCTCCACTTT
CGGPSSPLHF
>TRBJ1-1|NA|NA|TRBV4-2
TGTGCCAGCAGCCAAGAGTCAGAACCGAACACTGAAGCTTTCTTT
CASSQESEPNTEAFF
>TRBJ2-1|many|TRBD1|TRBV7-9
TGTGCCAGCAGCCCGGGACAGCACTCCTACAATGAGCAGTTCTTC
CASSPGQHSYNEQFF
>TRBJ2-7|many|NA|TRBV7-3
TGTGCCAGCAGCTTAAGTTCGGAGGGCGAGCAGTACTTC
CASSLSSEGEQYF
>TRBJ1-6|few|TRBD1|TRBV7-6
TGTGCCAGCAGCTCCGGACAGGGAATAACAAATAATTCACCCCTCCACTTT
CASSSGQGITNNSPLHF
>TRBJ2-3|many|NA|TRBV7-9
TGTGCCATTACATGGGGAGACACAGATACGCAGTATTTT
CAITWGDTDTQYF
>TRBJ2-1|many|TRBD2|TRBV6-4
TGTGCCAGCAGTCCCGTAGCGGGATACAATGAGCAGTTCTTC
CASSPVAGYNEQFF
>TRBJ1-1|NA|NA|TRBV4-2
TGTGCCAGCTCGGTCTTCGGGGTCACTGAAGCTTTCTTT
CASSVFGVTEAFF
>TRBJ1-1|many|NA|TRBV2
TGTGCCAGCATCCCGGGAGCCAAGGATACTGAAGCTTTCTTT
CASIPGAKDTEAFF
>TRBJ2-7|many|NA|TRBV12-3/TRBV12-4
TGTGCCAGCAGTCACGGCTCCTACGAGCAGTACTTC
CASSHGSYEQYF
>TRBJ2-5|few|TRBD1|TRBV5-1
TGCGCCAGCAGTCTGACAGGGTTCCAAGAGACCCAGTACTTC
CASSLTGFQETQYF
>TRBJ2-1|many|NA|TRBV4-3
TGCGCCAGCAGCCCCCACACAGGGTTCTCCTACAATGAGCAGTTCTTC
CASSPHTGFSYNEQFF
>TRBJ2-7|many|NA|TRBV11-2
TGTGCCAGCAGCTTAGAACCAGGGGGGTACGAGCAGTACTTC
CASSLEPGGYEQYF
>TRBJ2-1|many|TRBD1|TRBV7-9
TGTGCCAGCAGCCGAGACAGGGCCCCCTACAATGAGCAGTTCTTC
CASSRDRAPYNEQFF
>TRBJ2-3|few|NA|TRBV7-2
TGTGCCAGCAGCTTCGTCCGGACAGATACGCAGTATTTT
CASSFVRTDTQYF
>TRBJ1-2|many|TRBD1|TRBV27
TGTGCCAGCAGTCTCTCCGCCGGGACAGGGGGCATCTATGGCTACACCTTC
CASSLSAGTGGIYGYTF
>TRBJ1-6|few|NA|TRBV2
TGTGCCAGCATCCCGAACCGAGGCACCTCCTATAATTCACCCCTCCACTTT
CASIPNRGTSYNSPLHF
>TRBJ2-7|many|NA|TRBV28
TGTGCCAGCAGACCACTGGACGGCTCCTACGAGCAGTACTTC
CASRPLDGSYEQYF
>TRBJ1-3|NA|NA|TRBV20-1
TGCAGTGCAAGTCCCGGGCGCTCCGGAAACACCATATATTTT
CSASPGRSGNTIYF
>TRBJ2-3|many|TRBD2|TRBV20-1
TGCAGTGCTGGGGTAGTAGCGGGAGTTTCAGATACGCAGTATTTT
CSAGVVAGVSDTQYF
>TRBJ1-2|many|NA|TRBV28
TGTGCCAGCAGTTCATATATCTATGGCTACACCTTC
CASSSYIYGYTF
>TRBJ2-1|many|NA|TRBV20-1
TGCAGTGCTAGAGGGGGTTTAAGCGGGCGAAGCTCCTACAATGAGCAGTTCTTC
CSARGGLSGRSSYNEQFF
>TRBJ2-5|many|NA|TRBV4-1
TGCGCCAGCAGCCAGGATAGACACGGCGACCAAGAGACCCAGTACTTC
CASSQDRHGDQETQYF
>TRBJ2-3|few|TRBD1|TRBV20-1
TGCAGTGCGAACGACAGGGACAGAAGCACAGATACGCAGTATTTT
CSANDRDRSTDTQYF
>TRBJ2-4|many|NA|TRBV5-1
TGCGCCAGCAGCTTGGAAACGGTAGCCAAAAACATTCAGTACTTC
CASSLETVAKNIQYF
>TRBJ2-3|NA|NA|TRBV19
TGTGCCAGTAGTATTCTAGGGGGGAACACAGATACGCAGTATTTT
CASSILGGNTDTQYF
>TRBJ1-6|few|NA|TRBV5-6
TGTGCCAGCAGCTTGGTCGGGGTGTTAAGGAATTCACCCCTCCACTTT
CASSLVGVLRNSPLHF
>TRBJ2-3|NA|TRBD1|TRBV9
TGTGCCAGCAGCGTATTAAAGGGGGCGAGTAGAGATACGCAGTATTTT
CASSVLKGASRDTQYF
>TRBJ1-2|NA|TRBD1|TRBV27
TGTGCCAGCAGTCGGACAGGGAAGGACTATGGCTACACCTTC
CASSRTGKDYGYTF
>TRBJ1-5|many|TRBD1|TRBV7-8
TGTGCCAGCAGCTTAACGGTCTCAGGGGGTAATCAGCCCCAGCATTTT
CASSLTVSGGNQPQHF